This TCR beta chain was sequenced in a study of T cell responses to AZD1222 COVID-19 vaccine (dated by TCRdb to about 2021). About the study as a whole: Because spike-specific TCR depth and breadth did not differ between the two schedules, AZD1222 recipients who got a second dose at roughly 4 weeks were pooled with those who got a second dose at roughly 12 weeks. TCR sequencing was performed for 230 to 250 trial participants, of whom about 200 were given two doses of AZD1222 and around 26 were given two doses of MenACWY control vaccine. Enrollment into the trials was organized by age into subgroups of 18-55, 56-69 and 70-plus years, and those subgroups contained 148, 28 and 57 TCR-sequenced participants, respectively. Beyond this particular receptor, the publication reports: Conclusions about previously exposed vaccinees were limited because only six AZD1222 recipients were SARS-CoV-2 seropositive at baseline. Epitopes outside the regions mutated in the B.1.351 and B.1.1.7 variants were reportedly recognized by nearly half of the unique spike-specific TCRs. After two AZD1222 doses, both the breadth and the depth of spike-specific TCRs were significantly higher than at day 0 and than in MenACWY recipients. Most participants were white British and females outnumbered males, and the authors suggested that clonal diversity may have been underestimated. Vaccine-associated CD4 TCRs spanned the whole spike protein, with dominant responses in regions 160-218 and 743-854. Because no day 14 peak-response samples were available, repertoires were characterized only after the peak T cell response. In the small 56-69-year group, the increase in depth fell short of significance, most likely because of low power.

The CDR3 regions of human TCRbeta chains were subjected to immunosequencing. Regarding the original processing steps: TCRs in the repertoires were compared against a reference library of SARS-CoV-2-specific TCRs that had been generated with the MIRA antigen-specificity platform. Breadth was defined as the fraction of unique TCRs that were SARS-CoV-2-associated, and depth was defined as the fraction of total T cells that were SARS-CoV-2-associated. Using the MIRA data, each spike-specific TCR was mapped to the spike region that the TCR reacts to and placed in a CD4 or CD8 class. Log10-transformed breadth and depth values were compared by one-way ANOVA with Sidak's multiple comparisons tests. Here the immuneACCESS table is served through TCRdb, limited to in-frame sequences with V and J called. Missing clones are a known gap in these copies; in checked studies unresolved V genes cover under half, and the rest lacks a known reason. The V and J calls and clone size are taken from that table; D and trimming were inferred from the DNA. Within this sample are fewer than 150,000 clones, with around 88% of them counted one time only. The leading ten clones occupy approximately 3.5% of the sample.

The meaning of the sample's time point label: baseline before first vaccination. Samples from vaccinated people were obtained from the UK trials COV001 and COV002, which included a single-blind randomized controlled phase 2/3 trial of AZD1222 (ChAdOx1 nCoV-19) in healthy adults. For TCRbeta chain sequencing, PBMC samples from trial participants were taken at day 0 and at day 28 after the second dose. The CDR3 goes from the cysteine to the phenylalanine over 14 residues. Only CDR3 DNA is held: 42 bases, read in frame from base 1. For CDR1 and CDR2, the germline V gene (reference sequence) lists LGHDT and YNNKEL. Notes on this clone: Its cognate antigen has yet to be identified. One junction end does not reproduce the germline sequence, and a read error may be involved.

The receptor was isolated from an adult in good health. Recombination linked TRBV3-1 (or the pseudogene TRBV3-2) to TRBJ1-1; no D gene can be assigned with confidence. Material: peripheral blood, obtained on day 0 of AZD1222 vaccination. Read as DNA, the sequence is TGTGCCAGCACCCAATCAGAGCTGCCCACTGAAGCTTTCTTT. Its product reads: CASTQSELPTEAFF.